Described below is a single T cell receptor (beta chain) sequence and its context. Its antigen is not identified. V was shortened by 7 bases and J by 6 bases, with 13 bases between the two germline ends. The CDR3 length is 14 residues. Germline V lookup: CDR1 MNHEY, CDR2 SVGAGI. The data are from a study of T-cell memory formation after mild COVID-19. Broader study findings: There was a balanced CD4/CD8 profile in clones contracting day 15 to 85, and later expanders leaned CD4+.

TCRalpha and TCRbeta libraries used 5'RACE with constant-segment primers and UMIs. TCRdb itself ran the 5' RACE reads through MiXCR, one entry per CDR3 protein. This table holds about 340,000 distinct CDR3 sequences, 13% found once. The origin of this receptor is a man aged 18 to 29 who had mild COVID-19 (a few samples of this study predate the infection). Cell type and time point are not known. Sample: PBMCs or a T cell subset sorted from them (not recorded which). The chain combines TRBV6-5 with TRBJ1-6, with D unresolved. The CDR3 reads CASTEGRTNSPLHF. The CDR3 DNA sequence: TGTGCCAGCACGGAAGGACGGACTAATTCACCCCTCCACTTT.